Included here is one T cell receptor (beta chain) sequence, with context. The record originates from a study of control samples from healthy donors and cancer patients. The method was immunoSEQ multiplex PCR; TCRdb's version includes in-frame clones alone and lacks a portion of them. The sample lists 130,000 or so clones; about 90% were seen once. Germline CDR1 MNHEY, CDR2 SMNVEV (reference sequence). The CDR3 sequence is 13 residues long. V gave up 8 bases and J gave up 12 bases, with 22 bases separating them. This receptor was identified in a young man in good health. This rearrangement joins TRBV27 to TRBJ1-1; maybe TRBD1 (5 bases). Material for sequencing was blood. CDR3 bases: TGTGCCAGCCAGCAAGGGACCTCTCATCGGTCTTTCTTT. Its protein product is CASQQGTSHRSFF.